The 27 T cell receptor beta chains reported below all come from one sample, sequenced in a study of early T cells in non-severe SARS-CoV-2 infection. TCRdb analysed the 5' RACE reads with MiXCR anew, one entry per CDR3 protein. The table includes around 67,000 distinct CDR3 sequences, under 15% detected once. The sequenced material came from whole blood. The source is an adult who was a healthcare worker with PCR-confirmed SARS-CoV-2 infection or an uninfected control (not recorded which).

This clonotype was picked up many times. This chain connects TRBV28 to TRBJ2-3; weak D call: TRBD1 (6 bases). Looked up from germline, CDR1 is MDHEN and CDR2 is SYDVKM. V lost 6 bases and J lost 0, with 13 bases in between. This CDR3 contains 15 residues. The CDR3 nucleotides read TGTGCCAGCAGATTCCGGGACACCAGCACAGATACGCAGTATTTT. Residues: CASRFRDTSTDTQYF.

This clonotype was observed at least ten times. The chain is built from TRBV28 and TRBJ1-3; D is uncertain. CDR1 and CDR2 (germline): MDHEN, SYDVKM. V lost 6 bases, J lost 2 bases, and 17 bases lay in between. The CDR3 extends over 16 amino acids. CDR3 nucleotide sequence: TGTGCCAGCAGCAACCCGGGGTGGGCACCTGGAAACACCATATATTTT. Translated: CASSNPGWAPGNTIYF. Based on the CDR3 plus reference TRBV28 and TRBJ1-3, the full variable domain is DVKVTQSSRYLVKRTGEKVFLECVQDMDHENMFWYRQDPGLGLRLIYFSYDVKMKEKGDIPEGYSVSREKKERFSLILESASTNQTSMYLCASSNPGWAPGNTIYFGEGSWLTVV.

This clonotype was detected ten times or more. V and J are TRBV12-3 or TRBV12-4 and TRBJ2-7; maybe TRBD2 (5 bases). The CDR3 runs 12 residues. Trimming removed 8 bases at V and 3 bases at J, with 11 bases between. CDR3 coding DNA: TGTGCCAGCCGGGCCCGGGGCTACGAGCAGTACTTC. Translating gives CASRARGYEQYF.

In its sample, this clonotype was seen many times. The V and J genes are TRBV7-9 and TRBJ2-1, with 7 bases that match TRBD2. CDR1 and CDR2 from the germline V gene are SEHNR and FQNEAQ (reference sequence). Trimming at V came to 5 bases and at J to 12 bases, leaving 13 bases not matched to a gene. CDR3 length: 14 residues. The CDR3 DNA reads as TGTGCCAGCAGCCACGCGGGGGAGGTCGGTGGGCAGTTCTTC. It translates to CASSHAGEVGGQFF.

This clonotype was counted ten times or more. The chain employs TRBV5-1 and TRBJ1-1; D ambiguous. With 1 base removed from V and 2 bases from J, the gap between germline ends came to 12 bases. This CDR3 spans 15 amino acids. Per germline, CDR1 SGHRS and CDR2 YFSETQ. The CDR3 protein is CASSLISEGNTEAFF. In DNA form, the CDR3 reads TGCGCCAGCAGCTTGATATCGGAGGGAAACACTGAAGCTTTCTTT.

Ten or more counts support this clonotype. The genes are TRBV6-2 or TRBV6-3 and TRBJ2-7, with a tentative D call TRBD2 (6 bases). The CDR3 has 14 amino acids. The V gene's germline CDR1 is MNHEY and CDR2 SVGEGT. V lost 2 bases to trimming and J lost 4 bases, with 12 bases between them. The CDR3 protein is CASSYAGTSYEQYF. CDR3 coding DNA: TGTGCCAGCAGTTACGCCGGGACTTCATACGAGCAGTACTTC.

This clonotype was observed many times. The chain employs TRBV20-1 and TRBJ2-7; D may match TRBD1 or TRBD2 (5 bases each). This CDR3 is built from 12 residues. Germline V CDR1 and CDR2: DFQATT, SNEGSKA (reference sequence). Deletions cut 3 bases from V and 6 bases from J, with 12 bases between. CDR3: CSASMGVGEQYF. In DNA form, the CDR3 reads TGCAGTGCTAGTATGGGGGTAGGCGAGCAGTACTTC.

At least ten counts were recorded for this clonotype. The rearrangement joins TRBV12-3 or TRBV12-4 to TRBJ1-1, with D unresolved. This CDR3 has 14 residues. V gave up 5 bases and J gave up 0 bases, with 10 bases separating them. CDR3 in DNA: TGTGCCAGCAGTCAAGAATCAATGAACACTGAAGCTTTCTTT. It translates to CASSQESMNTEAFF.

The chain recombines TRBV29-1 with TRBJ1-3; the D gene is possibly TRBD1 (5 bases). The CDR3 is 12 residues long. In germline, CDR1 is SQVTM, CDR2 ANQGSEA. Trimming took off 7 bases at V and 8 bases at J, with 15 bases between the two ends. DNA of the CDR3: TGCAGCGCCGGGACTTCGGGAGACACCATATATTTT. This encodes CSAGTSGDTIYF. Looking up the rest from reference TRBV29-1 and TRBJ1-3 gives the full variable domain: SAVISQKPSRDICQRGTSLTIQCQVDSQVTMMFWYRQQPGQSLTLIATANQGSEATYESGFVIDKFPISRPNLTFSTLTVSNMSPEDSSIYLCSAGTSGDTIYFGEGSWLTVV.

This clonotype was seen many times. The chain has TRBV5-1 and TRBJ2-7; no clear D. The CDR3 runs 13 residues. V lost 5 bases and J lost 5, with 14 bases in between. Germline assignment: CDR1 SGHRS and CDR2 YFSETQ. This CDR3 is CASRTGSPHEQYF. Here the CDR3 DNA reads TGCGCCAGCAGGACCGGATCACCCCACGAGCAGTACTTC. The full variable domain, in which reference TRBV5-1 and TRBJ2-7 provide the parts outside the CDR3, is KAGVTQTPRYLIKTRGQQVTLSCSPISGHRSVSWYQQTPGQGLQFLFEYFSETQRNKGNFPGRFSGRQFSNSRSEMNVSTLELGDSALYLCASRTGSPHEQYFGPGTRLTVT.

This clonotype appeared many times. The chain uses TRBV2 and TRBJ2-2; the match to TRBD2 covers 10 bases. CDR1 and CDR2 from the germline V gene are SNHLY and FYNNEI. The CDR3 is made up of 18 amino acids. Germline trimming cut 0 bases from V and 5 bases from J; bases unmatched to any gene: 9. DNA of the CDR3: TGTGCCAGCAGTGAAGCGCTAGGAGCGGGAGGGAGGACCGGGGAGCTGTTTTTT. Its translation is CASSEALGAGGRTGELFF. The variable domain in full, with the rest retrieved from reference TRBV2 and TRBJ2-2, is EPEVTQTPSHQVTQMGQEVILRCVPISNHLYFYWYRQILGQKVEFLVSFYNNEISEKSEIFDDQFSVERPDGSNFTLKIRSTKLEDSAMYFCASSEALGAGGRTGELFFGEGSRLTVL.

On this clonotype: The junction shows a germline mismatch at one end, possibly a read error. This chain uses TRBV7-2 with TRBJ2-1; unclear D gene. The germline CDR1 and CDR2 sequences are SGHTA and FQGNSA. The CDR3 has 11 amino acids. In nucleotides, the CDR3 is TGTGCCGGCAGCTCCTACAATGAGCAGTTCTTC. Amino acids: CAGSSYNEQFF.

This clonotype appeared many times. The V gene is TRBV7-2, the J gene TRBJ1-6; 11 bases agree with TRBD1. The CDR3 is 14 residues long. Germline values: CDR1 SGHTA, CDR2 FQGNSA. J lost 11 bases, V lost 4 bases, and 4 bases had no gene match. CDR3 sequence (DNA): TGTGCCAGCAGCTGGGACAGGGGGAGGACACCCCTCCACTTT. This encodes CASSWDRGRTPLHF.

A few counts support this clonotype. CDR3 residues: CASRAGQGVNEQFF. As DNA, the CDR3 is TGTGCCAGCAGGGCGGGACAGGGGGTTAATGAGCAGTTCTTC. This chain connects TRBV27 to TRBJ2-1, with 11 nucleotides matching TRBD1. V shed 6 bases and J 7 bases; nucleotides not matched to a gene: 5. Germline loops: CDR1 MNHEY, CDR2 SMNVEV (reference sequence). This CDR3 has 14 amino acids.

CDR3 protein: CASSKLGSPLFVYEQYF. Here the CDR3 DNA reads TGTGCCAGCAGCAAATTGGGCTCCCCCTTGTTCGTCTACGAGCAGTACTTC. This chain uses TRBV21-1 with TRBJ2-7; the table calls TRBD1, which could not be checked here. TRBV21-1 is a documented pseudogene. There are 17 residues in the CDR3.

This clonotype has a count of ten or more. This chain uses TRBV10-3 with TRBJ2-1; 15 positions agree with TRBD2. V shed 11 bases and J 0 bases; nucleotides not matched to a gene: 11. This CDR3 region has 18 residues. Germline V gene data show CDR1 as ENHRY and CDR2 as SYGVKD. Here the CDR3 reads CASRPGTSGRSSYNEQFF. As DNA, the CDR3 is TGTGCCTCGAGGCCCGGGACTAGCGGGAGGAGCTCCTACAATGAGCAGTTCTTC.

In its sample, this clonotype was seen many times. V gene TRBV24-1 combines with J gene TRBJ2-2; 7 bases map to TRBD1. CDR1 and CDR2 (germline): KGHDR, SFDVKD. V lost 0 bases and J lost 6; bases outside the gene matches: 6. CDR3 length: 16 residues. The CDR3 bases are TGTGCCACCAGTGATTTGAGGCAGGGGGACGCCGGGGAGCTGTTTTTT. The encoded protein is CATSDLRQGDAGELFF.

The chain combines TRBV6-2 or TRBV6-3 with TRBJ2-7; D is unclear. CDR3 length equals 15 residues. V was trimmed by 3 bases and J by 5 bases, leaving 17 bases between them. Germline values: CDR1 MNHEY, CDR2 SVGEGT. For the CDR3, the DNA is TGTGCCAGCAGTTATAGGGCAAACGGAATCGACGAGCAGTACTTC. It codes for CASSYRANGIDEQYF.

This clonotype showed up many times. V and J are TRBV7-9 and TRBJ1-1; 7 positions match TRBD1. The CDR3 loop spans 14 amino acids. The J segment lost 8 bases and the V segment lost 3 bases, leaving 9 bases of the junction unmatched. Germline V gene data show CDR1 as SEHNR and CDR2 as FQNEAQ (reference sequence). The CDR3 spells CASSFRDSNIEAFF. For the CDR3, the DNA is TGTGCCAGCAGCTTCCGGGACAGCAATATAGAAGCTTTCTTT.

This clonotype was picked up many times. This chain's CDR3 is CASSWTGSGNTIYF. The CDR3, as DNA: TGTGCCAGCAGCTGGACAGGCTCTGGAAACACCATATATTTT. This chain links TRBV7-9 with TRBJ1-3, with 7 bases lining up with TRBD1. The CDR3 sequence is 14 residues long. CDR1 SEHNR and CDR2 FQNEAQ come from the germline V gene (reference sequence). The trim removed 4 bases at V and 0 bases at J, leaving 0 bases unmatched.

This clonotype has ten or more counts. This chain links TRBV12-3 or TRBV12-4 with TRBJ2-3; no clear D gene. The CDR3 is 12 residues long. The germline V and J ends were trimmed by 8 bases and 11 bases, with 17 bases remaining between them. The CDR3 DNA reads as TGTGCCAGCGGACCGGATCATCCGGTGCAGTATTTT. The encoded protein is CASGPDHPVQYF.

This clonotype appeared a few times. Here the CDR3 DNA reads TGTGCCACCAGTGCCGGGGGGAACCTTAATGAGCAGTTCTTC. It encodes CATSAGGNLNEQFF. This chain uses TRBV24-1 with TRBJ2-1, with 7 bases matching TRBD2. Germline V gives CDR1 KGHDR, CDR2 SFDVKD. This CDR3 contains 14 residues. J lost 7 bases, V lost 5 bases, and 7 bases had no gene match.

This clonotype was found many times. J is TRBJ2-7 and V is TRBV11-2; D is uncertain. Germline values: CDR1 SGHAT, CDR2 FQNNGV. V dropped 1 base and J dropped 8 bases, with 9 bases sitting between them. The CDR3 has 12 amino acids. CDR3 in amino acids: CASSLVGQQQYF. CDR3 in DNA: TGTGCCAGCAGCTTAGTCGGCCAACAGCAGTACTTC.

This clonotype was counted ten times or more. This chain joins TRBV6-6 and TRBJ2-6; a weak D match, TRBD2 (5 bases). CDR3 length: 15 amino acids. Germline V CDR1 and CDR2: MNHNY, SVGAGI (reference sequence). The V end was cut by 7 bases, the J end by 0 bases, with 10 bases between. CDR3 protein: CASTYEGSGANVLTF. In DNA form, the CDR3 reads TGTGCCAGCACCTACGAGGGCTCTGGGGCCAACGTCCTGACTTTC.

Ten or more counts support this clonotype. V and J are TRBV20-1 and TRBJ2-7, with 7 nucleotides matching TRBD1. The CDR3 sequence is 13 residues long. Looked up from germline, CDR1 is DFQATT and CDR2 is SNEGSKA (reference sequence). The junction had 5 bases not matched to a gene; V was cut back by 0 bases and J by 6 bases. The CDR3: CSARDTGAAEQYF. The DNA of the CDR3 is TGCAGTGCTAGAGATACAGGGGCCGCCGAGCAGTACTTC.

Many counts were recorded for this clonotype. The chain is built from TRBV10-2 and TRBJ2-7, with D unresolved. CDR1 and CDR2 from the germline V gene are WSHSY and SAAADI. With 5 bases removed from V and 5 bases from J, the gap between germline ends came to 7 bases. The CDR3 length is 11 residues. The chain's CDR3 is CASSSVNEQYF. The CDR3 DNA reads TGCGCCAGCAGTTCAGTGAACGAGCAGTACTTC.

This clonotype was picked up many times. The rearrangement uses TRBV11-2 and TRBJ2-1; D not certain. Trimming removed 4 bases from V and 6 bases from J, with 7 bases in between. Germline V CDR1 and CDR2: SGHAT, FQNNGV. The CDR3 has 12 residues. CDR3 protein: CASSYHRNEQFF. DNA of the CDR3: TGTGCCAGCAGCTACCACCGCAATGAGCAGTTCTTC.